This T cell receptor beta chain was identified during a study of regulatory and conventional T cells in RAG deficiency. Whole-study results and caveats: Omenn patients showed >85% Treg-Tconv overlap and shorter CDR3 lengths. Shannon entropy was markedly lower and Simpson indices higher in RAG-deficient patients than control T-cell subsets. Compared with controls, unique Treg TCR beta sequences dropped approximately 100-fold in Omenn syndrome and CID/AS.

Conventional CD4+ T cells were sorted from blood as CD25-low CD127-high cells. Of eight RAG-deficient patients, one had SCID, two Omenn syndrome, five CID or atypical SCID. Trimming cost V 1 base and J 4 bases, with 12 bases left between them. The CDR3 covers 15 residues. The germline V gene has CDR1 LGHNA and CDR2 YNFKEQ. As concerns this clone: Antigen: not known.

The protocol was immunoSEQ multiplex PCR, while the TCRdb copy is restricted to in-frame clones and leaves out a portion. This sample has more than 7,500 clones, with around 94% found just once. The sequenced material came from CD4+ effector T cells sorted from blood. This sequence was found in a human donor with RAG deficiency presenting as severe combined immunodeficiency. The chain combines TRBV4-2 with TRBJ2-3; D is unclear. As DNA, the CDR3 is TGTGCCAGCAGCCAAGCTGGGTTTGTCGCAGATACGCAGTATTTT. This codes for CASSQAGFVADTQYF.